Each of the 21 T cell receptor beta chains below was sequenced from the same sample in a study of T-cell memory formation after mild COVID-19 (dated by TCRdb to the early 2020s). The library relied on 5' RACE. Reads for this sample came from an Illumina NovaSeq 6000. The raw public reads went through TCRdb reprocessing: fastp at Q25, MiXCR clone calling, in-frame beta chains kept. Every CDR3 protein is listed once, alongside the most common genes and DNA of its rows. The sample table holds hundreds of thousands of distinct CDR3 sequences, of which roughly 20% were seen once. The leading ten clones occupy more than 9% of the sample. Input material: PBMCs or a T cell subset sorted from them (not recorded which). Receptors were obtained from an adult woman who had mild COVID-19 (a few samples of this study predate the infection). The sample titles of this study are shuffled in the database, so cell type and time point are left out; the donor was told from shared clones.

V is TRBV6-5 and J is TRBJ1-1; 9 bases agree with TRBD1. The CDR3 is made up of 13 amino acids. Germline V lookup: CDR1 MNHEY, CDR2 SVGAGI. V gave up 5 bases and J gave up 7 bases; unmatched junction bases: 5. The CDR3 region is CASSRTGEGEAFF. CDR3 coding DNA: TGTGCCAGCAGTCGGACAGGGGAGGGTGAAGCTTTCTTT.

V gene TRBV6-5 combines with J gene TRBJ1-1; TRBD1 matches 8 bases. V lost 8 bases and J lost 7; bases outside the gene matches: 6. This CDR3 has 12 residues. Looked up from germline, CDR1 is MNHEY and CDR2 is SVGAGI. The CDR3 DNA follows: TGTGCCAGCGGGGACAGGTTATTTGAAGCTTTCTTT. Its protein is CASGDRLFEAFF.

This clonotype was detected a few times. V and J are TRBV19 and TRBJ2-5, with 14 bases that match TRBD2. This CDR3 is built from 16 residues. Trimming took 4 bases from V and 4 from J; bases not matched to a gene: 5. The germline CDR1 and CDR2 sequences are LNHDA and SQIVND (reference sequence). CDR3 nucleotides: TGTGCCAGTAGTACTTGGACTAGCGGGAGGCGAGAGACCCAGTACTTC. Translation: CASSTWTSGRRETQYF.

Only a few counts were recorded for this clonotype. The genes are TRBV7-9 and TRBJ1-3; maybe TRBD1 (5 bases). The germline CDR1 and CDR2 sequences are SEHNR and FQNEAQ (reference sequence). The CDR3 is 15 amino acids. V dropped 5 bases and J dropped 3 bases, with 14 bases sitting between them. The CDR3 DNA reads TGTGCCAGCAGCCAACTAGACAGTTTTGGAAACACCATATATTTT. Its protein is CASSQLDSFGNTIYF.

The chain links TRBV5-6 to TRBJ1-2, with a tentative D call TRBD1 (6 bases). V lost 6 bases and J lost 5, with 20 bases in between. This CDR3 is 15 amino acids long. From germline, CDR1 is SGHDT and CDR2 YYEEEE. The CDR3 loop is CASTPNGGGAYGYTF. Here the CDR3 DNA reads TGTGCCAGCACCCCCAACGGAGGGGGGGCTTATGGCTACACCTTC.

This clonotype was counted many times. J is TRBJ1-2 and V is TRBV18; a weak D match, TRBD1 (6 bases). The V gene's germline CDR1 is KGHSH and CDR2 LQKENI. V was pared by 6 bases and J by 0 bases, with 11 bases between. CDR3 length: 14 residues. The chain's CDR3 is CASSRGQTNYGYTF. The CDR3 DNA sequence: TGTGCCAGCTCCCGAGGACAGACTAACTATGGCTACACCTTC. The whole variable domain, filled in from reference TRBV18 and TRBJ1-2, reads NAGVMQNPRHLVRRRGQEARLRCSPMKGHSHVYWYRQLPEEGLKFMVYLQKENIIDESGMPKERFSAEFPKEGPSILRIQQVVRGDSAAYFCASSRGQTNYGYTFGSGTRLTVV.

The chain couples TRBV20-1 to TRBJ2-1; 12 bases are shared with TRBD2. CDR3 length equals 14 residues. With 2 bases clipped from V and 7 bases from J, the junction kept 3 bases outside the gene matches. The V gene's germline CDR1 is DFQATT and CDR2 SNEGSKA (reference sequence). The DNA of the CDR3 is TGCAGTGCTAGACCTAGCGGGAGGGGTAATGAGCAGTTCTTC. This encodes CSARPSGRGNEQFF.

This clonotype was seen only a few times. This chain connects TRBV7-9 to TRBJ2-1; tentatively, D is TRBD2 (6 bases). Germline V gives CDR1 SEHNR, CDR2 FQNEAQ (reference sequence). The germline V and J ends were trimmed by 0 bases and 6 bases, with 15 bases remaining between them. The CDR3 covers 16 residues. The CDR3 coding sequence is TGTGCCAGCAGCTTAGCCCTGACTAGTCCGGGCAATGAGCAGTTCTTC. This gives the protein CASSLALTSPGNEQFF.

This clonotype was counted only a few times. V usage is TRBV12-3 or TRBV12-4 and J usage is TRBJ1-4; 8 bases line up with TRBD1. V lost 3 bases to trimming and J lost 7 bases; unmatched junction nucleotides: 7. This CDR3 region has 15 residues. CDR3 sequence reads: CASSFGQGLGEKLFF. The CDR3, as DNA: TGTGCCAGCAGTTTCGGACAGGGTTTAGGTGAAAAACTGTTTTTT.

The genes are TRBV2 and TRBJ1-5, with 8 nucleotides matching TRBD1. With 6 bases clipped from V and 2 bases from J, the junction kept 3 bases outside the gene matches. CDR1 and CDR2 from the germline V gene are SNHLY and FYNNEI. The CDR3 runs 14 residues. CDR3 coding DNA: TGTGCCAGCAGAGCGGACAGGGGCAATCAGCCCCAGCATTTT. It translates to CASRADRGNQPQHF.

This clonotype occurred a few times. The V gene is TRBV20-1, the J gene TRBJ2-5, with 8 bases aligning to TRBD1. The V and J ends lost 5 bases and 1 base, in that order; junction bases with no gene match: 18. There are 18 residues in the CDR3. The germline gives CDR1 DFQATT, CDR2 SNEGSKA (reference sequence). The CDR3, as DNA: TGCAGTGCTTCAGGGGGACCAGGACAGGGATCCCTCCAAGAGACCCAGTACTTC. Encoded protein: CSASGGPGQGSLQETQYF.

This rearrangement joins TRBV5-1 to TRBJ2-7; D unclear. CDR1 SGHRS and CDR2 YFSETQ come from the germline V gene. This CDR3 is built from 12 residues. V was cut by 4 bases and J by 2 bases, with 7 bases left in between. The chain's CDR3 is CASSPRTYEQYF. The CDR3 bases are TGCGCCAGCAGCCCTAGGACCTACGAGCAGTACTTC.

This clonotype came up a few times. The gene calls are TRBV5-4 and TRBJ2-5; D remains ambiguous. This CDR3 is built from 15 residues. Trimming removed 0 bases from V and 5 bases from J, with 14 bases in between. Germline CDR1 and CDR2: SGHNT and YYREEE (reference sequence). The CDR3 DNA is TGTGCCAGCAGCTTGGGTACTATCCCTGGGGAGACCCAGTACTTC. This encodes CASSLGTIPGETQYF.

The chain has TRBV20-1 and TRBJ2-1, with D unclear. Trimming took off 0 bases at V and 0 bases at J, with 9 bases between the two ends. The CDR3 length is 15 residues. CDR1 DFQATT and CDR2 SNEGSKA come from the germline V gene (reference sequence). The CDR3 DNA sequence: TGCAGTGCTAGAGATTTTCAGGACTCCTACAATGAGCAGTTCTTC. Residues: CSARDFQDSYNEQFF.

V usage is TRBV5-4 and J usage is TRBJ1-1; no definite D call. This CDR3 is 13 amino acids long. Per the germline V gene, CDR1 is SGHNT and CDR2 is YYREEE (reference sequence). The V and J ends lost 0 bases and 5 bases respectively, with 8 bases between them. CDR3: CASSLGWETEAFF. CDR3 nucleotide sequence: TGTGCCAGCAGCTTGGGTTGGGAGACTGAAGCTTTCTTT. The whole variable domain, remainder taken from reference TRBV5-4 and TRBJ1-1, is ETGVTQSPTHLIKTRGQQVTLRCSSQSGHNTVSWYQQALGQGPQFIFQYYREEENGRGNFPPRFSGLQFPNYSSELNVNALELDDSALYLCASSLGWETEAFFGQGTRLTVV.

This clonotype has more than one count but fewer than ten. The chain employs TRBV9 and TRBJ1-1; 7 bases map to TRBD1. The V and J ends lost 5 bases and 5 bases, in that order; junction bases with no gene match: 9. The CDR3 covers 14 residues. Germline-derived CDR1 and CDR2 are SGDLS and YYNGEE. The CDR3 sequence is CASSATGEATEAFF. CDR3 bases: TGTGCCAGCAGTGCTACAGGGGAGGCGACTGAAGCTTTCTTT.

This clonotype appeared a few times. The chain carries TRBV25-1 and TRBJ1-2, with a weak D call TRBD1 (5 bases). The germline V and J ends were trimmed by 3 bases and 6 bases, with 20 bases remaining between them. This CDR3 has 16 residues. Germline V gives CDR1 MGHDK, CDR2 SYGVNS. In DNA form, the CDR3 reads TGTGCCAGCAGTGACCTGGGGGTAAGGGGTGAGAATGGCTACACCTTC. It translates to CASSDLGVRGENGYTF.

This clonotype was counted a few times. This chain links TRBV20-1 with TRBJ2-7, with TRBD1 matching over 10 bases. The germline V gene has CDR1 DFQATT and CDR2 SNEGSKA (reference sequence). The CDR3 loop spans 14 amino acids. After removal of 5 bases from V and 2 bases from J, the junction contained 6 bases not matched to a gene. CDR3 in amino acids: CSADRGPSTYEQYF. The DNA for the CDR3 is TGCAGTGCTGACAGGGGGCCGAGTACCTACGAGCAGTACTTC.

The chain joins TRBV12-5 to TRBJ1-1; D possibly corresponds to TRBD1 (5 bases). Trimming left V 1 base short and J 0 bases short, with 9 bases between. This CDR3 is 15 amino acids long. The germline CDR1 and CDR2 sequences are LGHNT and FRNRAP. For the CDR3, the DNA is TGTGCTAGTGGTTTGGCCGGGACCCTGAACACTGAAGCTTTCTTT. Encoded protein: CASGLAGTLNTEAFF.

V and J are TRBV4-3 and TRBJ2-1, with 7 bases identical to TRBD2. V trimming: 0 bases; J trimming: 9 bases; junction bases outside the gene matches: 5. CDR1 and CDR2 (germline): LGHNA, YSLEER. The CDR3 length is 14 residues. The CDR3 loop reads CASSQDWGRGEQFF. Written as DNA, the CDR3 is TGCGCCAGCAGCCAAGATTGGGGGAGGGGTGAGCAGTTCTTC.

This chain joins TRBV24-1 and TRBJ1-2; a possible D gene is TRBD1 (6 bases). The ends were cut back, 5 bases at V and 0 bases at J, with 9 bases in the middle. The CDR3 consists of 14 residues. CDR1 and CDR2 (germline): KGHDR, SFDVKD. Here the CDR3 reads CATSGAGANYGYTF. CDR3 in DNA: TGTGCCACCAGTGGGGCAGGGGCTAACTATGGCTACACCTTC.